These 9 T cell receptor beta chains were sequenced from one sample in a study of blood T cells in healthy people across ages. The second PCR ran about 6 to 12 cycles with a sample-barcoded 5' primer and J-beta primers. TCRdb independently ran MiXCR on the 5' RACE reads; one entry per CDR3 protein. The sample contains about 580,000 distinct CDR3 sequences, less than 60% of which appear only once. Input material: blood. The source is an older man in good health.

This clonotype was seen many times. The V gene is TRBV29-1, the J gene TRBJ2-5, with D hard to call. There are 11 residues in the CDR3. Trimming pared 5 bases from V and 5 bases from J, leaving 9 bases between. Germline CDR1 SQVTM, CDR2 ANQGSEA. CDR3 sequence: CSVLGGETQYF. The CDR3 DNA is TGCAGCGTTCTGGGTGGGGAGACCCAGTACTTC.

The gene calls are TRBV5-4 and TRBJ2-7; the match to TRBD1 covers 8 bases. The end of the DNA is better explained by TRBJ2-5, so the J call may be wrong. There are 15 residues in the CDR3. Germline CDR1 reads SGHNT; CDR2 reads YYREEE (reference sequence). The CDR3 spells CASSFKTGESETQYF. The CDR3 DNA sequence: TGTGCCAGCAGCTTTAAGACAGGGGAGAGCGAGACCCAGTACTTC.

This clonotype has a handful of counts. The chain employs TRBV12-3 or TRBV12-4 and TRBJ2-7, with D hard to call. This CDR3 is 16 amino acids long. Trimming stripped 2 bases from V and 4 bases from J, with 18 bases between. The chain's CDR3 is CASSLRAGVDPYEQYF. The CDR3 coding sequence is TGTGCCAGCAGTTTACGTGCTGGGGTTGACCCTTACGAGCAGTACTTC.

About this clonotype itself: Since a much larger clone is just one base distant, this may be a read error. The chain recombines TRBV29-1 with TRBJ2-5, with 7 bases fitting TRBD1. This CDR3 comprises 12 residues. Trimming removed 6 bases from V and 11 bases from J; junction bases left unmatched: 12. Germline V gives CDR1 SQVTM, CDR2 ANQGSEA. The CDR3 here is CSVHRGFDEQYF. CDR3 in DNA: TGCAGCGTCCACAGGGGATTCGATGAGCAGTACTTC.

J is TRBJ2-7 and V is TRBV6-2 or TRBV6-3; TRBD2 matches at 10 bases. This CDR3 contains 15 residues. From germline, CDR1 is MNHEY and CDR2 SVGEGT. The ends lost 6 bases at V and 3 bases at J; junction bases unmatched: 8. The CDR3 here is CASSPLLAGNYEQYF. The DNA for the CDR3 is TGTGCCAGCAGCCCATTACTAGCGGGGAACTACGAGCAGTACTTC.

This clonotype was counted a few times. The rearrangement uses TRBV28 and TRBJ2-7, with 13 bases matching TRBD2. With 7 bases clipped from V and 3 bases from J, the junction kept 12 bases outside the gene matches. Germline loops: CDR1 MDHEN, CDR2 SYDVKM. This CDR3 has 17 residues. CDR3 bases: TGTGCCAGCAAACCACCGGGACTAGCGGGATCTGACTACGAGCAGTACTTC. It encodes CASKPPGLAGSDYEQYF.

The CDR3 reads CASRVAGGAYNEQYF. DNA for the CDR3: TGTGCCAGCAGGGTAGCGGGAGGGGCCTACAATGAGCAGTACTTC. The V gene is TRBV6-5, the J gene TRBJ2-1; 11 bases agree with TRBD2. The J call may be faulty, since TRBJ2-7 better matches the DNA end. Per the germline V gene, CDR1 is MNHEY and CDR2 is SVGAGI. This CDR3 region has 15 residues.

This clonotype has only one observation. The V gene is TRBV6-5, the J gene TRBJ2-3, with D perhaps matching TRBD2 (7 bases). The CDR3 contains 15 residues. Germline V gene lookup returns CDR1 MNHEY and CDR2 SVGAGI. The V and J ends lost 6 bases and 4 bases respectively, with 17 bases between them. The CDR3 nucleotides are TGTGCCAGCAGCCGAGGGGGGCGGGGGCCAGATACGCAGTATTTT. Amino acid sequence: CASSRGGRGPDTQYF.

This clonotype has at least ten counts. The CDR3 here is CASSLSYQETQYF. In DNA form, the CDR3 reads TGTGCCAGCAGCCTATCGTACCAAGAGACCCAGTACTTC. The chain joins TRBV7-3 to TRBJ2-5, with no clear D. V dropped 5 bases and J dropped 0 bases, with 7 bases sitting between them. CDR3 length equals 13 residues. Germline V CDR1 and CDR2: SGHTA, FQGTGA.